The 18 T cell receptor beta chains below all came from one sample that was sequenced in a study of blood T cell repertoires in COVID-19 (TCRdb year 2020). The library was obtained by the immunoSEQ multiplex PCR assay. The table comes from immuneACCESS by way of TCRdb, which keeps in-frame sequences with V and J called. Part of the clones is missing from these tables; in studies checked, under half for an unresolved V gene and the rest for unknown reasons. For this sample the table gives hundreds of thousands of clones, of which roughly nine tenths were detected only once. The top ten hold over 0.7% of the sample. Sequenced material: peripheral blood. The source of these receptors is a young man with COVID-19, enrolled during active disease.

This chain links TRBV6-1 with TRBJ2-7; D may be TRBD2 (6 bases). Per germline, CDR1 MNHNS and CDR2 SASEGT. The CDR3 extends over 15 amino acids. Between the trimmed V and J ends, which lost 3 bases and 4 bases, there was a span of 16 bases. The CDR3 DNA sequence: TGTGCCAGCAGTGAGACAGACAGCGGGTCTTACGAGCAGTACTTC. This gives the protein CASSETDSGSYEQYF.

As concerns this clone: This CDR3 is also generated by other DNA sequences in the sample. The chain's CDR3 is CALNRDRVGTGELFF. The CDR3 coding sequence is TGTGCCTTGAATCGGGACAGAGTCGGAACCGGGGAGCTGTTTTTT. The chain has TRBV30 and TRBJ2-2; 7 bases are a match to TRBD1. The germline CDR1 and CDR2 sequences are GTSNPN and SVGIG (reference sequence). Trimming at V came to 7 bases and at J to 5 bases, leaving 13 bases not matched to a gene. The length of the CDR3 is 15 residues.

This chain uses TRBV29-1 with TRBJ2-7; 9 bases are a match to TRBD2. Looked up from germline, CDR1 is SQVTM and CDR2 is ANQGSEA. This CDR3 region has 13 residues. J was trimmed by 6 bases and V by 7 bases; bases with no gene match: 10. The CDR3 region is CSAVNSGLAEQYF. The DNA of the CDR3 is TGCAGCGCCGTCAATTCGGGACTAGCCGAGCAGTACTTC.

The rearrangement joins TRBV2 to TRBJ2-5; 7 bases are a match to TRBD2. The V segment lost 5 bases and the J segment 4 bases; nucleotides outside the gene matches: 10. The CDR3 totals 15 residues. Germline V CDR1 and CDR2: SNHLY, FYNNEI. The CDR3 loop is CASSRAGTTPETQYF. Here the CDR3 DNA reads TGTGCCAGCAGTAGAGCCGGGACTACCCCAGAGACCCAGTACTTC.

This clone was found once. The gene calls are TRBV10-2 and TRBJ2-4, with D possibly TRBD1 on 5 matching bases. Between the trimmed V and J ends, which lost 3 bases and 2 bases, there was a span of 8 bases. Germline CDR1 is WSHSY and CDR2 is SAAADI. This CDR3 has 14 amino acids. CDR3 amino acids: CASSDPGPKNIQYF. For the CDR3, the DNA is TGCGCCAGCAGTGACCCAGGGCCCAAAAACATTCAGTACTTC.

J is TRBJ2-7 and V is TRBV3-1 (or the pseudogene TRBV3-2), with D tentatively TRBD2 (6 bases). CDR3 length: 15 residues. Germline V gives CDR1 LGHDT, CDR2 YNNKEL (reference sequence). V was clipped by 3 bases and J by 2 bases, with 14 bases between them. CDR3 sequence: CASSHPGTPTYEQYF. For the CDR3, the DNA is TGTGCCAGCAGCCACCCCGGGACTCCAACCTACGAGCAGTACTTC.

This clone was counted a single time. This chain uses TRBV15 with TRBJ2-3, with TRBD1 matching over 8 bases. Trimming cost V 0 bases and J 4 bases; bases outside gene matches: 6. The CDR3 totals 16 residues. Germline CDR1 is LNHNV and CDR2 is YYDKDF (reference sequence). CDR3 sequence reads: CATSRDLDRVADTQYF. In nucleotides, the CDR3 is TGTGCCACCAGCAGAGATCTGGACAGGGTGGCAGATACGCAGTATTTT.

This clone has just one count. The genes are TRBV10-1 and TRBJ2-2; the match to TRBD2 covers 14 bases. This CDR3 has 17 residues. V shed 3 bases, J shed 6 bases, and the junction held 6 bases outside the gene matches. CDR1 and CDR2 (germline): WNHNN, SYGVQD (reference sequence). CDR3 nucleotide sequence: TGCGCCAGCAGTGACCCGGGACTAGCGGGAGTTTCCGGGGAGCTGTTTTTT. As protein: CASSDPGLAGVSGELFF.

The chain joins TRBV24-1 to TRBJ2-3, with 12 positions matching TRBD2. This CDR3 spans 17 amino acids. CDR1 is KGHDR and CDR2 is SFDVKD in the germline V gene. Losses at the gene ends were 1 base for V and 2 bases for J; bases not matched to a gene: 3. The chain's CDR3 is CATSDFGLAGFTDTQYF. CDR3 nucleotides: TGTGCCACCAGTGATTTTGGACTAGCGGGATTCACAGATACGCAGTATTTT.

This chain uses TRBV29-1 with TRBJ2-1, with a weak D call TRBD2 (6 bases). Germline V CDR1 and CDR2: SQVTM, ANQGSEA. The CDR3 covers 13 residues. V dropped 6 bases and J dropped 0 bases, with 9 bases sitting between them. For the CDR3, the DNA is TGCAGCGTACGGGACTTCTCCTACAATGAGCAGTTCTTC. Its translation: CSVRDFSYNEQFF.

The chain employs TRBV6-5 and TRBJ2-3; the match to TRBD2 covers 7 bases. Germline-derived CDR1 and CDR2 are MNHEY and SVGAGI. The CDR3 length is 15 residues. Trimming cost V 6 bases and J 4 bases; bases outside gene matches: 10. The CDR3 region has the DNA TGTGCCAGCAGACGGCGGGAGTTAGGCTCAGATACGCAGTATTTT. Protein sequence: CASRRRELGSDTQYF.

Here the CDR3 reads CASSIGTSGGFEQFF. The CDR3 DNA reads TGTGCCAGTAGTATCGGGACTAGCGGGGGCTTTGAGCAGTTCTTC. The J gene is TRBJ2-1, the V gene TRBV19, with 14 bases that match TRBD2. CDR1 and CDR2 from the germline V gene are LNHDA and SQIVND (reference sequence). Unmatched junction bases numbered 4, after V lost 3 bases and J lost 9 bases. This CDR3 is built from 15 residues.

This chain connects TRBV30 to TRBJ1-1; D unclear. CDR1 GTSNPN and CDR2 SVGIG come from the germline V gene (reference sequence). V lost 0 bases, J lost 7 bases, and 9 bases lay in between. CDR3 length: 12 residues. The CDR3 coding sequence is TGTGCCTGGAGTGTTGGGCGGGGTGAAGCTTTCTTT. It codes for CAWSVGRGEAFF.

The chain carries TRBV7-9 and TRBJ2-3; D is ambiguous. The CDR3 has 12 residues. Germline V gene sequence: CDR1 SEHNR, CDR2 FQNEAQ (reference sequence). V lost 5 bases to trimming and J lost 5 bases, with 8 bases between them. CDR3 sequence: CASSRGIDTQYF. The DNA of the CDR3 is TGTGCCAGCAGCCGAGGAATAGATACGCAGTATTTT.

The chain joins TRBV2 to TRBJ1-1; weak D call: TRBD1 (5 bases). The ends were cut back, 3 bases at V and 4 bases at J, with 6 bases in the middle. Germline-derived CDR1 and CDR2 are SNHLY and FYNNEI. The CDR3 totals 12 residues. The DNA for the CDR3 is TGTGCCAGCAGTGACAGGGCCACTGAAGCTTTCTTT. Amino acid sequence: CASSDRATEAFF. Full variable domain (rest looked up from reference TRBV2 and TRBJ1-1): EPEVTQTPSHQVTQMGQEVILRCVPISNHLYFYWYRQILGQKVEFLVSFYNNEISEKSEIFDDQFSVERPDGSNFTLKIRSTKLEDSAMYFCASSDRATEAFFGQGTRLTVV.

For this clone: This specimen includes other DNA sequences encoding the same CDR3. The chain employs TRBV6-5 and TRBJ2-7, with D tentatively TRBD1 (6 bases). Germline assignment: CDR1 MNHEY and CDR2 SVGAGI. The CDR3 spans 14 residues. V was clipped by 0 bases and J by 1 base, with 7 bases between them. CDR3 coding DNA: TGTGCCAGCAGTTACTCGAGGGGGTCCTACGAGCAGTACTTC. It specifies CASSYSRGSYEQYF.

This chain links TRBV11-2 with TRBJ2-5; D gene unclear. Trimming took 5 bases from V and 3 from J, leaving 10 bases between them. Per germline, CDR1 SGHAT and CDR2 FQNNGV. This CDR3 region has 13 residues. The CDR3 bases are TGTGCCAGCAGCACAGTAGTGGAAGAGACCCAGTACTTC. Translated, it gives CASSTVVEETQYF.

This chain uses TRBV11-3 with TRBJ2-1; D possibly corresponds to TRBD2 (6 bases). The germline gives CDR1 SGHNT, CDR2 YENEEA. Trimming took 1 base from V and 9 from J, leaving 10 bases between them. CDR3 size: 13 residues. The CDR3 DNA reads TGTGCCAGCAGCTTAGGGCTAGCGAGTGAGCAGTTCTTC. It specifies CASSLGLASEQFF.